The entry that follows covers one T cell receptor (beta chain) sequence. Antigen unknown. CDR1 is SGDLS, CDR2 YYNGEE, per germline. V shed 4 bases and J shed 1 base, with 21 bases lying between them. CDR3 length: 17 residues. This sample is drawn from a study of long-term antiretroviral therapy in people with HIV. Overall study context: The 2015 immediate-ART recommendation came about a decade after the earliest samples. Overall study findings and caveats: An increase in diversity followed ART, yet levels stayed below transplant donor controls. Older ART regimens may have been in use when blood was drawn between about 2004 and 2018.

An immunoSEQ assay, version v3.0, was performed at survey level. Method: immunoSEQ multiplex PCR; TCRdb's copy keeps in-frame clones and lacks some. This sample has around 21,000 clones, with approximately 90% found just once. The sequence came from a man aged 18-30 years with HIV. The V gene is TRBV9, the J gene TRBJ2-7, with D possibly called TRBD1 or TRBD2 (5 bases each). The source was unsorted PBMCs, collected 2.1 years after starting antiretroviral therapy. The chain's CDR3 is CASSPHPRDGRSYEQYF. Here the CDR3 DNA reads TGTGCCAGCAGCCCCCATCCCAGGGACGGCCGTTCCTACGAGCAGTACTTC.